The 23 T cell receptor beta chains below were found in one sample sequenced in a study of T-cell memory formation after mild COVID-19. MiXCR, applied by TCRdb to the 5' RACE reads, yields one record per CDR3 protein. The repertoire holds some 46,000 distinct CDR3 sequences, with around 6.6% as singletons. Sequencing was done on a sample of PBMCs or a T cell subset sorted from them (not recorded which). These receptors were obtained from an adult who had mild COVID-19 (a few samples of this study predate the infection). Cell type and time point are not known.

This clonotype has ten or more counts. This rearrangement joins TRBV6-5 to TRBJ2-2; D could derive from TRBD1 or TRBD2 (6 bases each). Trimming left V 5 bases short and J 0 bases short, with 16 bases between. The CDR3 runs 17 residues. CDR1 is MNHEY and CDR2 is SVGAGI in the germline V gene. The DNA of the CDR3 is TGTGCCAGCAGTCTAAAGGGGGGATCCGCGAACACCGGGGAGCTGTTTTTT. It encodes CASSLKGGSANTGELFF.

The V call is TRBV7-9, the J call TRBJ2-5, with D perhaps being TRBD1 or TRBD2 (5 bases each). The length of the CDR3 is 14 residues. V was shortened by 2 bases and J by 4 bases, with 11 bases between the two germline ends. Germline loops: CDR1 SEHNR, CDR2 FQNEAQ (reference sequence). The CDR3 DNA sequence: TGTGCCAGCAGCTTATCGGGGACGATAGAGACCCAGTACTTC. Residues: CASSLSGTIETQYF.

The rearrangement uses TRBV7-8 and TRBJ1-1; the match to TRBD1 covers 7 bases. V was pared by 2 bases and J by 7 bases, with 13 bases of the junction left unmatched. Germline CDR1 and CDR2: SGHVS and FQNEAQ. The CDR3 contains 16 residues. The CDR3 DNA sequence: TGTGCCAGCAGCTTAAGGGCCTTACAGGGGTTGGTTGAAGCTTTCTTT. Its protein product is CASSLRALQGLVEAFF.

The gene calls are TRBV20-1 and TRBJ2-1; 7 bases agree with TRBD1. This CDR3 has 15 amino acids. CDR1 and CDR2 from the germline V gene are DFQATT and SNEGSKA (reference sequence). The V and J ends lost 0 bases and 8 bases, in that order; junction bases with no gene match: 10. The CDR3 region has the DNA TGCAGTGCTAGAGATGCGGAGACAGGGCTCGATGAGCAGTTCTTC. It encodes CSARDAETGLDEQFF.

In its sample, this clonotype was seen many times. V gene TRBV6-5 combines with J gene TRBJ2-2; 7 bases are a match to TRBD1. The CDR3 length is 15 residues. CDR1 is MNHEY, CDR2 SVGAGI, per germline. With 7 bases clipped from V and 4 bases from J, the junction kept 9 bases outside the gene matches. The CDR3: CASNPVGQFTGELFF. In nucleotides, the CDR3 is TGTGCCAGCAATCCCGTGGGACAGTTCACCGGGGAGCTGTTTTTT.

The chain joins TRBV12-3 or TRBV12-4 to TRBJ2-2; TRBD2 might be the D (5 bases). The CDR3 is 14 residues long. The V and J ends lost 6 bases and 5 bases respectively, with 13 bases between them. The CDR3 loop reads CASSPVTGTGELFF. The CDR3 coding sequence is TGTGCCAGCAGCCCCGTTACGGGGACCGGGGAGCTGTTTTTT.

The V and J genes are TRBV18 and TRBJ1-6; D gene uncertain. The CDR3 consists of 18 residues. Germline lookup yields CDR1 KGHSH and CDR2 LQKENI. V was clipped by 5 bases and J by 2 bases, with 19 bases between them. The CDR3 region is CASSIMPRLGTYNSPLHF. The DNA of the CDR3 is TGTGCCAGCTCAATTATGCCGCGTCTGGGCACCTATAATTCACCCCTCCACTTT.

The table lists this clonotype with a few counts. The chain is built from TRBV18 and TRBJ2-2; D is unclear. Deletions cut 0 bases from V and 5 bases from J, with 10 bases between. Germline V lookup: CDR1 KGHSH, CDR2 LQKENI. The CDR3 is 15 residues long. The CDR3 loop is CASSPPPLGTGELFF. Here the CDR3 DNA reads TGTGCCAGCTCACCACCGCCCCTGGGGACCGGGGAGCTGTTTTTT.

The sample holds many counts of this clonotype. The rearrangement joins TRBV3-1 to TRBJ2-5; 10 bases match TRBD1. V was clipped by 2 bases and J by 6 bases; unmatched bases: 6. Looked up from germline, CDR1 is LGHDT and CDR2 is YNNKEL (reference sequence). This CDR3 contains 15 residues. As DNA, the CDR3 is TGTGCCAGCAGCCAACCCGGGACAGGGGAGAAGACCCAGTACTTC. This codes for CASSQPGTGEKTQYF.

The sample holds a few counts of this clonotype. The chain has TRBV24-1 and TRBJ1-2, with 8 bases aligning to TRBD1. With V trimmed by 7 bases and J by 7 bases, 7 bases remained unmatched. CDR3 size: 13 residues. The germline CDR1 and CDR2 sequences are KGHDR and SFDVKD. The CDR3 protein is CATRTTGESGYTF. Here the CDR3 DNA reads TGTGCCACCAGGACGACAGGGGAAAGTGGCTACACCTTC.

J is TRBJ2-6 and V is TRBV18, with TRBD1 matching over 9 bases. Germline V lookup: CDR1 KGHSH, CDR2 LQKENI. The CDR3 is made up of 18 amino acids. The ends lost 3 bases at V and 0 bases at J; junction bases unmatched: 6. The DNA for the CDR3 is TGTGCCAGCTCACCCCGGACAGGGGACAGCTCTGGGGCCAACGTCCTGACTTTC. Protein sequence: CASSPRTGDSSGANVLTF.

This clonotype showed up many times. The V gene is TRBV7-9, the J gene TRBJ1-2; 10 bases are shared with TRBD1. Germline lookup yields CDR1 SEHNR and CDR2 FQNEAQ (reference sequence). This CDR3 is 17 amino acids long. V was clipped by 7 bases and J by 0 bases; unmatched bases: 11. The CDR3 DNA is TGTGCCAGCACAGCACAGGGACAGGGGACCGCTAACTATGGCTACACCTTC. Amino acid sequence: CASTAQGQGTANYGYTF.

This clonotype was detected many times. V usage is TRBV18 and J usage is TRBJ1-1; tentative D call: TRBD1 (6 bases). Trimming shortened V by 4 bases and J by 3 bases, and 15 bases separated the two germline ends. Germline CDR1 and CDR2: KGHSH and LQKENI. The CDR3 is 15 residues long. CDR3 residues: CASSRAGAKDTEAFF. DNA for the CDR3: TGTGCCAGCTCACGCGCAGGGGCTAAGGACACTGAAGCTTTCTTT.

This clonotype has at least ten counts. The chain carries TRBV5-1 and TRBJ2-7, with 10 bases aligning to TRBD1. Germline V CDR1 and CDR2: SGHRS, YFSETQ. The CDR3 extends over 17 amino acids. Trimming cost V 4 bases and J 4 bases; bases outside gene matches: 14. The CDR3 DNA follows: TGCGCCAGCAGCGTGGAATACTTCCGGGACAGGGGTTACGAGCAGTACTTC. Amino acid sequence: CASSVEYFRDRGYEQYF.

This clonotype was seen more than once but under ten times. This sequence joins TRBV15 and TRBJ1-5; no clear D. CDR3 size: 18 residues. V gave up 0 bases and J gave up 4 bases, with 19 bases separating them. Germline CDR1 and CDR2: LNHNV and YYDKDF (reference sequence). In DNA form, the CDR3 reads TGTGCCACCAGCAGAGATTCAGTCTTGGGTCTTCGGAATCAGCCCCAGCATTTT. This translates into CATSRDSVLGLRNQPQHF.

In this sample, this clonotype turned up many times. The chain is built from TRBV11-2 and TRBJ2-2; D gene unclear. Germline V gene data show CDR1 as SGHAT and CDR2 as FQNNGV. Trimming left V 1 base short and J 4 bases short, with 10 bases between. This CDR3 contains 15 residues. The CDR3 nucleotides are TGTGCCAGCAGCTTAGCCCGCTTTGTCACCGGGGAGCTGTTTTTT. Translating it yields CASSLARFVTGELFF.

J is TRBJ1-2 and V is TRBV7-9; TRBD1 aligns across 8 bases. The CDR3 loop spans 14 amino acids. The ends lost 5 bases at V and 7 bases at J; junction bases unmatched: 9. Per germline, CDR1 SEHNR and CDR2 FQNEAQ (reference sequence). CDR3 coding DNA: TGTGCCAGCAGCCAACAGGGGGAAGAGCGTGGCTACACCTTC. The encoded protein is CASSQQGEERGYTF.

The J gene is TRBJ1-2, the V gene TRBV7-2, with D tentatively TRBD1 (5 bases). Between the trimmed V and J ends, which lost 6 bases and 5 bases, there was a span of 19 bases. CDR1 SGHTA and CDR2 FQGNSA come from the germline V gene. The CDR3 sequence is 15 residues long. CDR3 sequence reads: CASRADGQGWYGYTF. CDR3 DNA sequence: TGTGCCAGCAGGGCAGACGGGCAGGGTTGGTATGGCTACACCTTC.

By sample share, this clonotype is medium-sized (0.01 to 0.1%). The rearrangement uses TRBV5-1 and TRBJ2-4, with D maybe TRBD2 (5 bases). The CDR3 loop spans 16 amino acids. Trimming left V 4 bases short and J 0 bases short, with 14 bases between. From germline, CDR1 is SGHRS and CDR2 YFSETQ. CDR3 amino acids: CASSPSVRGAKNIQYF. The CDR3 nucleotides read TGCGCCAGCAGCCCCAGTGTCCGGGGAGCCAAAAACATTCAGTACTTC.

This clonotype came up many times. CDR3 protein: CSAAGVSYNEQFF. CDR3 DNA sequence: TGCAGTGCCGCAGGGGTCTCCTACAATGAGCAGTTCTTC. The chain links TRBV20-1 to TRBJ2-1, with D perhaps matching TRBD1 (6 bases). Germline CDR1 reads DFQATT; CDR2 reads SNEGSKA (reference sequence). This CDR3 is built from 13 residues. The germline V and J ends were trimmed by 6 bases and 0 bases, with 9 bases remaining between them.

The J gene is TRBJ1-2, the V gene TRBV18; 7 nucleotides line up with TRBD1. The CDR3 contains 15 residues. CDR1 is KGHSH, CDR2 LQKENI, per germline. The V gene end was trimmed by 4 bases and the J gene end by 4 bases; junction bases not matched to a gene: 9. The CDR3 bases are TGTGCCAGCTCACACCCGGACAGGATAGTCTATGGCTACACCTTC. Residues: CASSHPDRIVYGYTF.

For this clonotype: A read error is possible here, since a much larger clone lies one base away. This sequence joins TRBV7-3 and TRBJ1-1; D is unresolved. Germline CDR1 is SGHTA and CDR2 is FQGTGA. Trimming stripped 6 bases from V and 1 base from J, with 15 bases between. The length of the CDR3 is 15 residues. CDR3 residues: CASRLHAAANTEAFF. The CDR3 region has the DNA TGTGCCAGCAGACTTCACGCGGCGGCGAACACTGAAGCTTTCTTT.

This clonotype was observed a handful of times. The V gene is TRBV6-6, the J gene TRBJ2-1, with 8 bases fitting TRBD2. Per the germline V gene, CDR1 is MNHNY and CDR2 is SVGAGI (reference sequence). CDR3 size: 15 residues. Unmatched junction bases numbered 5, after V lost 6 bases and J lost 1 base. CDR3 in DNA: TGTGCCAGCAGAACACTAGCGGCATCCTACAATGAGCAGTTCTTC. It yields the protein CASRTLAASYNEQFF.